The T cell receptor beta chain described here comes from a study of T-cell reconstitution after alpha-beta-depleted transplantation in children. Whole-study results and caveats: After transplant, at about two months, alpha-beta T cells were reportedly derived from several hundred expanded graft clones.

This clonotype has a count of ten or more. Antigen specificity is unknown. Trimming stripped 1 base from V and 15 bases from J, with 16 bases between. This CDR3 is built from 13 residues. TCRbeta library preparation incorporated unique molecular identifiers. TCRdb redid the calling of the PCR reads with MiXCR, one entry per CDR3 protein. This table holds about 260,000 distinct CDR3 sequences, under 9.5% found once. The material was PBMCs, mostly from graft donor cells, obtained 180 days after TCRalphabeta/CD19-depleted stem cell transplant. This chain uses TRBV12-3 or TRBV12-4 with TRBJ2-1; D is unresolved. The receptor comes from a male patient aged 10 to 17 who had a stem cell transplant for acute lymphoblastic leukemia, so the T cells may come from the graft donor. The CDR3 sequence: CASSLGGPALPFF. The CDR3 region has the DNA TGTGCCAGCAGTTTAGGCGGCCCGGCTCTCCCGTTCTTC.